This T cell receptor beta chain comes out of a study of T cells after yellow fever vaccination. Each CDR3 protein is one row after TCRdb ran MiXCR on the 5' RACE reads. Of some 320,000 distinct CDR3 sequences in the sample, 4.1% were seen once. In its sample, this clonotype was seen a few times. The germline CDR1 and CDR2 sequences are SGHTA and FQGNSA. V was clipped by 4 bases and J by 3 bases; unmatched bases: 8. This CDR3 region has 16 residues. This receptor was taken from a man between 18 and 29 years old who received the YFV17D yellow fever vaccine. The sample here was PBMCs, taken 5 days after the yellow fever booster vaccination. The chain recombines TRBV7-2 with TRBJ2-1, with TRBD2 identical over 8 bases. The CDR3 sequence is CASSSSGGAGYNEQFF. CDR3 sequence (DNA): TGTGCCAGCAGCTCATCCGGGGGGGCCGGCTACAATGAGCAGTTCTTC.